Each of the 26 T cell receptor beta chains below was sequenced from the same sample in a study of blood T cells in healthy people across ages. Then a second PCR, running about 6 to 12 cycles, was carried out with a sample-barcoded 5' primer and a J-beta primer mix. TCRdb re-called the 5' RACE reads with MiXCR, one entry per CDR3 protein. This sample carries hundreds of thousands of distinct CDR3 sequences, 24% of them seen once, and the ten largest clones take 8.7%. The same data also went into a second study, on T cells of mothers and their children.

Sequencing was done on a sample of blood. The receptors here all came from a boy aged 5-17 years in good health.

This clonotype was seen a handful of times. The chain uses TRBV28 and TRBJ2-5; D gene unclear. The J call could be wrong; TRBJ2-7 is a better fit for the DNA end. Germline V gene data show CDR1 as MDHEN and CDR2 as SYDVKM. The CDR3 length is 15 residues. The CDR3 DNA reads as TGTGCCAGCAGTTTCTATGTAGGGAACTCCTACGAGCAGTACTTC. Protein: CASSFYVGNSYEQYF.

A word on this clonotype: The junction and the germline gene differ at one end; a read error may be behind it. J is TRBJ2-1 and V is TRBV6-1; D unresolved. The CDR3 is 11 amino acids. Germline values: CDR1 MNHNS, CDR2 SASEGT. CDR3 loop: CTSSEVQRQFF. The CDR3 DNA sequence: TGTACCAGCAGTGAAGTGCAACGACAGTTCTTC.

V is TRBV7-9 and J is TRBJ1-4; D gene unclear. CDR3 length: 14 amino acids. The V and J ends lost 6 bases and 6 bases respectively, with 14 bases between them. Per germline, CDR1 SEHNR and CDR2 FQNEAQ (reference sequence). CDR3 loop: CASRGRTSDEKLFF. The CDR3 region has the DNA TGTGCCAGCAGGGGAAGGACCTCGGATGAAAAACTGTTTTTT.

The rearrangement joins TRBV20-1 to TRBJ2-4, with 9 bases that match TRBD2. V dropped 0 bases and J dropped 7; count of bases not matched to a gene: 7. Germline V gene sequence: CDR1 DFQATT, CDR2 SNEGSKA (reference sequence). The CDR3 sequence is 15 residues long. The CDR3 here is CSARDMLRGGNIQYF. The CDR3 DNA reads as TGCAGTGCTAGAGATATGCTGCGGGGGGGCAACATTCAGTACTTC.

In this sample, this clonotype turned up a few times. The V gene is TRBV13, the J gene TRBJ2-7; D might be TRBD1 or TRBD2, each matching 5 bases. Germline assignment: CDR1 PRHDT and CDR2 FYEKMQ (reference sequence). The V gene lost 0 bases and the J gene lost 0 bases, with 15 bases spanning the gap. This CDR3 comprises 17 residues. The CDR3 coding sequence is TGTGCCAGCAGCTTAGGCCTAGGGGTAGGGAGCTCCTACGAGCAGTACTTC. Protein sequence: CASSLGLGVGSSYEQYF.

J is TRBJ2-7 and V is TRBV7-8; D gene ambiguous. CDR1 is SGHVS, CDR2 FQNEAQ, per germline. V gave up 3 bases and J gave up 3 bases, with 30 bases separating them. The CDR3 length is 20 residues. The CDR3 nucleotides read TGTGCCAGCAGCTTGGTGATGGGAATACCTAGACCCCTGCACGACTACGAGCAGTACTTC. It is translated as CASSLVMGIPRPLHDYEQYF.

This clonotype has just a few counts. The V call is TRBV20-1, the J call TRBJ2-5; D uncertain. Germline V gene lookup returns CDR1 DFQATT and CDR2 SNEGSKA (reference sequence). With 1 base removed from V and 5 bases from J, the gap between germline ends came to 5 bases. The CDR3 is 11 amino acids. CDR3 nucleotide sequence: TGCAGTGCTAGAGGATCGGAGACCCAGTACTTC. It translates to CSARGSETQYF.

The CDR3 protein is CASSLGGGTEQFF. The CDR3 nucleotides read TGTGCCAGCAGTCTGGGAGGCGGTACTGAGCAGTTCTTC. This chain joins TRBV6-2 or TRBV6-3 and TRBJ2-1; a weak D match, TRBD2 (6 bases). Trimming cost V 5 bases and J 9 bases, with 14 bases left between them. The CDR3 extends over 13 amino acids. Germline CDR1 and CDR2: MNHEY and SVGEGT.

The rearrangement links TRBV10-3 to TRBJ2-5; no reliable D call. Germline CDR1 reads ENHRY; CDR2 reads SYGVKD. Trimming took off 2 bases at V and 3 bases at J, with 1 base between the two ends. This CDR3 has 11 amino acids. The CDR3 DNA sequence: TGTGCCATCAGTGAGAAAGAGACCCAGTACTTC. It is translated as CAISEKETQYF.

The chain couples TRBV7-2 to TRBJ1-1; unclear D gene. This CDR3 contains 14 residues. With 2 bases removed from V and 3 bases from J, the gap between germline ends came to 10 bases. Germline loops: CDR1 SGHTA, CDR2 FQGNSA. For the CDR3, the DNA is TGTGCCAGCAGCTTACCCCCGAGTCACACTGAAGCTTTCTTT. Amino acid sequence: CASSLPPSHTEAFF.

The chain links TRBV9 to TRBJ2-5; 9 positions agree with TRBD1. CDR1 is SGDLS, CDR2 YYNGEE, per germline. This CDR3 region has 15 residues. The V and J ends lost 4 bases and 4 bases, in that order; junction bases with no gene match: 8. In DNA, the CDR3 is TGTGCCAGCAGCAACTGGGACAGGGAAGGAGAGACCCAGTACTTC. Translation gives CASSNWDREGETQYF. Looking up the rest from reference TRBV9 and TRBJ2-5 gives the full variable domain: DSGVTQTPKHLITATGQRVTLRCSPRSGDLSVYWYQQSLDQGLQFLIQYYNGEERAKGNILERFSAQQFPDLHSELNLSSLELGDSALYFCASSNWDREGETQYFGPGTRLLVL.

The chain has TRBV7-2 and TRBJ2-3, with D possibly TRBD2 on 7 matching bases. V was pared by 5 bases and J by 2 bases, with 17 bases between. CDR3 length: 16 amino acids. Germline CDR1 and CDR2: SGHTA and FQGNSA. Here the CDR3 DNA reads TGTGCCAGCAGCAACAGGCGGGGGCCCTCCACAGATACGCAGTATTTT. As protein: CASSNRRGPSTDTQYF.

Details on this clonotype: A read error may produce the germline difference seen at one junction end. The V and J genes are TRBV29-1 and TRBJ2-2; D unclear. This CDR3 region has 12 residues. In germline, CDR1 is SQVTM, CDR2 ANQGSEA. The CDR3 DNA reads as TGCAGCGTGGTGGCGAACGCCGGGGAGCTGTTTTTT. Amino acids: CSVVANAGELFF.

This clonotype was recorded a few times. CDR3 in amino acids: CASSEAGEEDTIYF. The DNA of the CDR3 is TGTGCCAGCAGTGAAGCGGGCGAGGAGGACACCATATATTTT. The chain couples TRBV6-1 to TRBJ1-3; D gene uncertain. The V gene's germline CDR1 is MNHNS and CDR2 SASEGT. The CDR3 totals 14 residues. The V end was cut by 0 bases, the J end by 8 bases, with 11 bases between.

This clonotype has more than one count but fewer than ten. V usage is TRBV6-5 and J usage is TRBJ1-4; 7 bases align to TRBD1. Per germline, CDR1 MNHEY and CDR2 SVGAGI. CDR3 length: 16 residues. V shed 4 bases, J shed 4 bases, and the junction held 9 bases outside the gene matches. CDR3 region: CASSSSGTVINEKLFF. DNA of the CDR3: TGTGCCAGCAGTTCTTCCGGGACAGTTATTAATGAAAAACTGTTTTTT.

For this clonotype: At one of its ends the junction is not consistent with the germline gene, which may arise from a read error. The genes are TRBV6-5 and TRBJ2-5, with 8 positions matching TRBD1. The last part of the DNA fits TRBJ2-7 better; the J call may be wrong. Germline V lookup: CDR1 MNHEY, CDR2 SVGAGI. CDR3 length equals 13 residues. The CDR3 DNA reads TGTGCCGGCAGTCCGGACAGGGTAAGCGAGCAGTACTTC. The encoded protein is CAGSPDRVSEQYF.

This clonotype was seen a few times. J is TRBJ2-7 and V is TRBV10-3, with a tentative D call TRBD2 (5 bases). The CDR3 extends over 13 amino acids. V lost 6 bases, J lost 4 bases, and 13 bases lay in between. Germline V CDR1 and CDR2: ENHRY, SYGVKD. Written as DNA, the CDR3 is TGTGCCATCAGCGAGAGGGTCTTGTACGAGCAGTACTTC. Translating gives CAISERVLYEQYF.

In DNA form, the CDR3 reads TGTGCCAGCAGCCACCGGGGGTCCTCTGGAAACACCATATATTTT. It yields the protein CASSHRGSSGNTIYF. V usage is TRBV28 and J usage is TRBJ1-3; the D gene is possibly TRBD1 (5 bases). CDR3 length equals 15 residues. From germline, CDR1 is MDHEN and CDR2 SYDVKM. Trimming took 6 bases from V and 0 from J, leaving 12 bases between them.

The sample holds a few counts of this clonotype. The chain employs TRBV3-1 and TRBJ1-4; TRBD1 is a possible D gene (5 bases). Germline V gene sequence: CDR1 LGHDT, CDR2 YNNKEL (reference sequence). This CDR3 has 14 amino acids. Trimming removed 4 bases from V and 8 bases from J, with 14 bases in between. DNA for the CDR3: TGTGCCAGCAGCCTGGGGGAAAAGGGAGAAAAACTGTTTTTT. Protein product: CASSLGEKGEKLFF.

V gene TRBV27 combines with J gene TRBJ1-6; D unclear. This CDR3 spans 16 amino acids. CDR1 and CDR2 (germline): MNHEY, SMNVEV (reference sequence). V shed 5 bases and J shed 6 bases, with 17 bases lying between them. This CDR3 reads CASSPRLFGGNSPLHF. CDR3 DNA sequence: TGTGCCAGCAGTCCCCGTTTGTTTGGTGGTAATTCACCCCTCCACTTT.

The chain is built from TRBV28 and TRBJ1-2, with 7 bases aligning to TRBD1. V was clipped by 3 bases and J by 4 bases; unmatched bases: 11. Germline CDR1 is MDHEN and CDR2 is SYDVKM. The CDR3 consists of 16 residues. CDR3 sequence: CASSLGGQGVGYGYTF. CDR3 DNA: TGTGCCAGCAGTTTGGGCGGGCAGGGGGTCGGCTATGGCTACACCTTC.

The genes are TRBV10-3 and TRBJ1-1; D gene ambiguous. Germline CDR1 reads ENHRY; CDR2 reads SYGVKD. The CDR3 consists of 15 residues. V gave up 0 bases and J gave up 4 bases, with 12 bases separating them. CDR3 protein: CAISESGNKGTEAFF. In DNA, the CDR3 is TGTGCCATCAGTGAGTCTGGAAATAAGGGCACTGAAGCTTTCTTT.

The genes are TRBV2 and TRBJ2-7; D is perhaps TRBD1 (6 bases). The CDR3 length is 15 residues. Germline V gene lookup returns CDR1 SNHLY and CDR2 FYNNEI. V lost 3 bases and J lost 2, with 14 bases in between. The CDR3: CASSEVSGQTYEQYF. CDR3 nucleotide sequence: TGTGCCAGCAGTGAGGTTTCAGGACAGACCTACGAGCAGTACTTC.

This clonotype has a handful of counts. CDR3 nucleotides: TGTGCCAGCAGCCAAGGTGTTAGGTCCTCCTACGAGCAGTACTTC. Its protein is CASSQGVRSSYEQYF. The V gene is TRBV3-1, the J gene TRBJ2-7; D remains unclear. V lost 1 base, J lost 0 bases, and 10 bases lay in between. The CDR3 has 15 amino acids. Germline loops: CDR1 LGHDT, CDR2 YNNKEL (reference sequence).

The rearrangement links TRBV12-5 to TRBJ2-3, with TRBD1 identical over 9 bases. CDR1 and CDR2 from the germline V gene are LGHNT and FRNRAP. This CDR3 is 15 amino acids long. V shed 5 bases and J 4 bases; nucleotides not matched to a gene: 7. The CDR3: CASGGTGSIADTQYF. CDR3 in DNA: TGTGCTAGTGGTGGGACAGGGAGTATAGCAGATACGCAGTATTTT.

This clonotype was seen a few times. J is TRBJ2-5 and V is TRBV27; D is ambiguous. Between the trimmed V and J ends, which lost 0 bases and 5 bases, there was a span of 13 bases. Germline V gene sequence: CDR1 MNHEY, CDR2 SMNVEV (reference sequence). CDR3 length: 15 amino acids. CDR3 loop: CASSLSGNPGETQYF. CDR3 coding DNA: TGTGCCAGCAGTTTATCCGGCAACCCCGGGGAGACCCAGTACTTC.